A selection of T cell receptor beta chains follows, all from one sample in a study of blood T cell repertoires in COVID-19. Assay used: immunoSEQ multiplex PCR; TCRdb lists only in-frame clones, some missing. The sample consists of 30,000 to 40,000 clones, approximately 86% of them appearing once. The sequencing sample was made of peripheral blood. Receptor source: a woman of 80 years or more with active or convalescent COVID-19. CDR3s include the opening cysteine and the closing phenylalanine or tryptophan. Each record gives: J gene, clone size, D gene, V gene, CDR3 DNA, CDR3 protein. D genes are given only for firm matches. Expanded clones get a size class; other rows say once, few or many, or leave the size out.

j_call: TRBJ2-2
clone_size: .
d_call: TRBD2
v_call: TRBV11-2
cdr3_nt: TGTGCCAGCAGCACCACTAGCGGGGAAACCGGGGAGCTGTTTTTT
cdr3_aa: CASSTTSGETGELFF

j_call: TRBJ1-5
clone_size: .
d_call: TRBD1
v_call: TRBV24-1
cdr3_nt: TGTGCCACCAGTGATGCCGGGACAGGGGTTCAGCCCCAGCATTTT
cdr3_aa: CATSDAGTGVQPQHF

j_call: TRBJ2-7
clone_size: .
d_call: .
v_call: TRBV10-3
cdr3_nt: TGTGCCATCAGTGAGGGCCTAGCAACCTACGAGCAGTACTTC
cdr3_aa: CAISEGLATYEQYF

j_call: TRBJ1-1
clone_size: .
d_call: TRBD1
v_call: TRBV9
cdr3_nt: TGTGCCAGCAGTGATAAGACAGGGTCCATGAACACTGAAGCTTTCTTT
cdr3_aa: CASSDKTGSMNTEAFF

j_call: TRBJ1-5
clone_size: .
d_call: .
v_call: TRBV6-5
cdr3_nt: TGTGCCAGCAGTTCTAGGACTGTTGATAGCAATCAGCCCCAGCATTTT
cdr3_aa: CASSSRTVDSNQPQHF

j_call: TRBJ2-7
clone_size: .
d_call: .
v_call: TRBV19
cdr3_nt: TGTGCCAGTAGCGGACTGGGACAATCCCTCCCCGAGCAGTACTTC
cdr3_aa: CASSGLGQSLPEQYF

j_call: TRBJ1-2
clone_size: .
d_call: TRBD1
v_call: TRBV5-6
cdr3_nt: TGTGCCAGCAGCTGGGGGACAGGGAAAAATGGCTACACCTTC
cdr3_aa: CASSWGTGKNGYTF

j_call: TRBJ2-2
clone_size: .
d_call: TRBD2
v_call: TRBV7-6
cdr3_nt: TGTGCCAGCAGCCGAGGGACTAGCGGGAGAACCGGGGAGCTGTTTTTT
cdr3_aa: CASSRGTSGRTGELFF

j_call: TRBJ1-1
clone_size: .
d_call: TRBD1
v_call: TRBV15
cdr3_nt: TGTGCCACCAGGAGACAGGGGATCGACACTGAAGCTTTCTTT
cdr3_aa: CATRRQGIDTEAFF

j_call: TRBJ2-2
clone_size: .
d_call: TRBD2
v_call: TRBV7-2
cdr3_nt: TGTGCCAGCAGCTCGCGGACTAGCGGGATCTCCGGGGAGCTGTTTTTT
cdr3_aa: CASSSRTSGISGELFF

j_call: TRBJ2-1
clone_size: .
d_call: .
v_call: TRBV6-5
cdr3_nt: TGTGCCAGCAGTTTCGAGCGGAGGGTTTCGAATGAGCAGTTCTTC
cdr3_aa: CASSFERRVSNEQFF

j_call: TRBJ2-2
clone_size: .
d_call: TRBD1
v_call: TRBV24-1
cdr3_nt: TGTGCCACCAGCGACTCGAAGCAGGGGGCACGGGAGCTGTTTTTT
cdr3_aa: CATSDSKQGARELFF

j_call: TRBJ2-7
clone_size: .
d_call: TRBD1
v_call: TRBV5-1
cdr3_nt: TGCGCCAGCAGCATTCAGGGGGCAGGGGACGAGCAGTACTTC
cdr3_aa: CASSIQGAGDEQYF

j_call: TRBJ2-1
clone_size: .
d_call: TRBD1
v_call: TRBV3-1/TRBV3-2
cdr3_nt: TGTGCCAGCAGCTCCCGACGGGACAGGGAGAGGTCCTACAATGAGCAGTTCTTC
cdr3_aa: CASSSRRDRERSYNEQFF

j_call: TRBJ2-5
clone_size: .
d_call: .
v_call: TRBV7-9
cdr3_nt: TGTGCCAGCAGCTTATTTGGCGCGGCGGTTAGTGGGGAGACCCAGTACTTC
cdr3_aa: CASSLFGAAVSGETQYF

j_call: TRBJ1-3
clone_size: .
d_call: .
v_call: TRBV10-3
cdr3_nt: TGTGCCATCGCACGGACAGTCGACGGAGACTCTGGAAACACCATATATTTT
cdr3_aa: CAIARTVDGDSGNTIYF

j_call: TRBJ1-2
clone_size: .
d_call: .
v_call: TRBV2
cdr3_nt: TGTGCCGGGGGGTCTCGGCCAGCCTATGGCTACACCTTC
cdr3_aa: CAGGSRPAYGYTF

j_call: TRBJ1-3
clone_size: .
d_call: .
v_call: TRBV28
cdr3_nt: TGTGCCAGCAGTTCATGGGGTCCCGCGGGGGGAAACACCATATATTTT
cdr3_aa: CASSSWGPAGGNTIYF

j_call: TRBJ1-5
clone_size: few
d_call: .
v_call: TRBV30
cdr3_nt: TGTGCCTGGAGTGTACACCGGGAGGGTCAGCCCCAGCATTTT
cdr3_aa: CAWSVHREGQPQHF

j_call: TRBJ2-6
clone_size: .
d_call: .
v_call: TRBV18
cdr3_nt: TGTGCCAGCTCACCACAGCGTAGCTCTGGGGCCAACGTCCTGACTTTC
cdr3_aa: CASSPQRSSGANVLTF

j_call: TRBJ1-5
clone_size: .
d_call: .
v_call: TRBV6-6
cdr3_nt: TGTGCCAGCAAAATTGCAGGGGAGGGTCAGCCCCAGCATTTT
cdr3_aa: CASKIAGEGQPQHF

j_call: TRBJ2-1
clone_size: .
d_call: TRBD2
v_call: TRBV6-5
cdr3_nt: TGTGCCAGCAGTCGGACTAGTCCCTACAATGAGCAGTTCTTC
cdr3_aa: CASSRTSPYNEQFF

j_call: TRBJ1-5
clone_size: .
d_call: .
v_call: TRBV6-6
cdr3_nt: TGTGCCAGCAGTTACGGAGATCAGCCCCAGCATTTT
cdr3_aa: CASSYGDQPQHF